Below are 26 T cell receptor beta chains sequenced from a single sample in a study of OX40 agonist ivuxolimab in advanced cancers. TCRdb's copy holds only in-frame clones and misses some; the assay was immunoSEQ multiplex PCR. The table includes 70,000 to 80,000 clones, about 89% detected once. Sequencing was performed on CD4+ or CD8+ T cells sorted from blood, taken in a trial of the OX40 agonist ivuxolimab. Every receptor here comes from an adult with an advanced solid tumor such as melanoma, head and neck, liver or kidney cancer.

This chain links TRBV4-3 with TRBJ2-1, with 8 bases that match TRBD2. V dropped 2 bases and J dropped 0; count of bases not matched to a gene: 3. The CDR3 runs to 16 residues. The germline CDR1 and CDR2 sequences are LGHNA and YSLEER. The CDR3 DNA reads as TGCGCCAGCAGCCAACTAACTAGCGGCTCCTACAATGAGCAGTTCTTC. Protein sequence: CASSQLTSGSYNEQFF.

This sequence joins TRBV6-5 and TRBJ1-2; no definite D call. The germline CDR1 and CDR2 sequences are MNHEY and SVGAGI. Deletions cut 5 bases from V and 1 base from J, with 11 bases between. The CDR3 totals 14 residues. In nucleotides, the CDR3 is TGTGCCAGCAGTCCTCCGGGAGTTAACTATGGCTACACCTTC. It codes for CASSPPGVNYGYTF.

The chain has TRBV7-3 and TRBJ1-1; weak D call: TRBD1 (6 bases). This CDR3 has 15 amino acids. Trimming removed 3 bases from V and 1 base from J, with 12 bases in between. CDR1 SGHTA and CDR2 FQGTGA come from the germline V gene. In DNA form, the CDR3 reads TGTGCCAGCAGCTTGGACGGGGGGGCGAACACTGAAGCTTTCTTT. Encoded protein: CASSLDGGANTEAFF.

The chain joins TRBV5-1 to TRBJ2-5; D perhaps matches TRBD1 (6 bases). The germline V gene encodes CDR1 SGHRS and CDR2 YFSETQ. This CDR3 has 15 residues. The germline V and J ends were trimmed by 0 bases and 3 bases, with 12 bases remaining between them. CDR3 protein: CASSLAVAGEETQYF. DNA for the CDR3: TGCGCCAGCAGCTTGGCCGTGGCAGGGGAAGAGACCCAGTACTTC. Combining the CDR3 with reference TRBV5-1 and TRBJ2-5 gives the whole variable domain KAGVTQTPRYLIKTRGQQVTLSCSPISGHRSVSWYQQTPGQGLQFLFEYFSETQRNKGNFPGRFSGRQFSNSRSEMNVSTLELGDSALYLCASSLAVAGEETQYFGPGTRLLVL.

This clone showed up just once. The chain couples TRBV27 to TRBJ2-1, with D unresolved. The CDR3 is 14 amino acids. Germline CDR1 MNHEY, CDR2 SMNVEV (reference sequence). V lost 8 bases, J lost 0 bases, and 11 bases lay in between. CDR3 nucleotides: TGTGCCAGCTATGGGCTCACCTCCTACAATGAGCAGTTCTTC. Translated: CASYGLTSYNEQFF.

The CDR3 DNA reads as TGTGCCAGCAGCGCCCAGCGGGGGGGCAGGTTCGATGAGCAGTTCTTC. This encodes CASSAQRGGRFDEQFF. The chain is built from TRBV7-2 and TRBJ2-1; 10 bases align to TRBD2. This CDR3 is 16 amino acids long. CDR1 and CDR2 (germline): SGHTA, FQGNSA. With 5 bases clipped from V and 8 bases from J, the junction kept 12 bases outside the gene matches.

The V gene is TRBV11-2, the J gene TRBJ1-4; D unclear. CDR1 and CDR2 from the germline V gene are SGHAT and FQNNGV. Trimming shortened V by 6 bases and J by 7 bases, and 18 bases separated the two germline ends. This CDR3 has 15 amino acids. The CDR3 is CASRFANELGEKLFF. The CDR3 DNA is TGTGCCAGCAGGTTTGCGAACGAGCTCGGTGAAAAACTGTTTTTT.

This chain uses TRBV29-1 with TRBJ2-7; 8 bases are shared with TRBD2. The CDR3 sequence is 16 residues long. Germline V gene lookup returns CDR1 SQVTM and CDR2 ANQGSEA. V lost 4 bases to trimming and J lost 6 bases; unmatched junction nucleotides: 17. CDR3 in amino acids: CSVALGTSGVFGEQYF. The DNA for the CDR3 is TGCAGCGTTGCTCTGGGGACTAGTGGGGTGTTTGGCGAGCAGTACTTC.

This sequence joins TRBV30 and TRBJ1-4; a weak D match, TRBD1 (6 bases). Germline assignment: CDR1 GTSNPN and CDR2 SVGIG (reference sequence). There are 14 residues in the CDR3. V lost 2 bases and J lost 4, with 11 bases in between. The chain's CDR3 is CAWSLGHFNEKLFF. CDR3 nucleotide sequence: TGTGCCTGGAGTCTGGGACACTTTAATGAAAAACTGTTTTTT.

J is TRBJ2-1 and V is TRBV5-1; TRBD2 agrees at 8 bases. Trimming took 0 bases from V and 6 from J; bases not matched to a gene: 8. The CDR3 is made up of 16 amino acids. Germline CDR1 reads SGHRS; CDR2 reads YFSETQ. CDR3 nucleotides: TGCGCCAGCAGCTTGGATTCGCGGGGGGAACCCAATGAGCAGTTCTTC. It is translated as CASSLDSRGEPNEQFF.

This clone was picked up one time. The rearrangement uses TRBV10-3 and TRBJ2-5; D may be TRBD1 or TRBD2 (5 bases each). The J call may be in error: the DNA end matches TRBJ2-7 better. Looked up from germline, CDR1 is ENHRY and CDR2 is SYGVKD. The length of the CDR3 is 14 residues. CDR3: CAISDGTQAYEQYF. Here the CDR3 DNA reads TGTGCCATCAGTGACGGGACCCAAGCCTACGAGCAGTACTTC.

The chain joins TRBV11-1 to TRBJ2-1, with 11 bases identical to TRBD2. The CDR3 is made up of 16 amino acids. Germline lookup yields CDR1 SGHAT and CDR2 FQDESV (reference sequence). J gave up 7 bases and V 0 bases, and 5 bases lay outside the gene matches. The CDR3, as DNA: TGTGCCAGCAGCTTAGCACTAGCGGGGGCGGGGAATGAGCAGTTCTTC. Protein product: CASSLALAGAGNEQFF.

The chain is built from TRBV7-3 and TRBJ1-1, with TRBD1 matching over 7 bases. Germline-derived CDR1 and CDR2 are SGHTA and FQGTGA. The V segment lost 4 bases and the J segment 1 base; nucleotides outside the gene matches: 0. The CDR3 is 13 residues long. The CDR3 loop is CASSWTGNTEAFF. The CDR3 region has the DNA TGTGCCAGCAGCTGGACAGGGAACACTGAAGCTTTCTTT.

This chain connects TRBV7-8 to TRBJ2-3, with TRBD1 identical over 8 bases. The germline CDR1 and CDR2 sequences are SGHVS and FQNEAQ. The CDR3 has 17 residues. J gave up 2 bases and V 5 bases, and 12 bases lay outside the gene matches. The CDR3 reads CASSPQGASRNTDTQYF. As DNA, the CDR3 is TGTGCCAGCAGCCCTCAGGGGGCTAGCCGGAACACAGATACGCAGTATTTT.

The rearrangement links TRBV27 to TRBJ2-6; 7 nucleotides line up with TRBD1. The CDR3 consists of 17 residues. The J segment lost 0 bases and the V segment lost 6 bases, leaving 8 bases of the junction unmatched. Germline V gene sequence: CDR1 MNHEY, CDR2 SMNVEV (reference sequence). The CDR3 reads CASSPKTGDSGANVLTF. Here the CDR3 DNA reads TGTGCCAGCAGCCCGAAAACAGGGGACTCTGGGGCCAACGTCCTGACTTTC. The full variable domain, rest sourced from reference TRBV27 and TRBJ2-6, is EAQVTQNPRYLITVTGKKLTVTCSQNMNHEYMSWYRQDPGLGLRQIYYSMNVEVTDKGDVPEGYKVSRKEKRNFPLILESPSPNQTSLYFCASSPKTGDSGANVLTFGAGSRLTVL.

V gene TRBV7-8 combines with J gene TRBJ1-1, with a weak D call TRBD1 (5 bases). From germline, CDR1 is SGHVS and CDR2 FQNEAQ. This CDR3 is 15 amino acids long. V was trimmed by 0 bases and J by 4 bases, leaving 12 bases between them. The CDR3 DNA reads as TGTGCCAGCAGCTTAGCGCCTGGGGGGTTCACTGAAGCTTTCTTT. As protein: CASSLAPGGFTEAFF.

V gene TRBV29-1 combines with J gene TRBJ1-3; weak D call: TRBD1 (5 bases). This CDR3 has 13 residues. Trimming took off 3 bases at V and 4 bases at J, with 10 bases between the two ends. Germline-derived CDR1 and CDR2 are SQVTM and ANQGSEA. The CDR3 loop reads CSVDQGAGNTIYF. The CDR3 DNA reads as TGCAGCGTTGACCAGGGTGCCGGAAACACCATATATTTT.

Comment on this clone: Other nucleotide sequences in the sample specify the same CDR3. CDR3 nucleotides: TGCGCCAGCAGCTTGGGTGGTACAGATACGCAGTATTTT. Amino acid sequence: CASSLGGTDTQYF. The V call is TRBV5-1, the J call TRBJ2-3; D is undetermined. CDR1 and CDR2 from the germline V gene are SGHRS and YFSETQ. V gave up 0 bases and J gave up 3 bases, with 5 bases separating them. The CDR3 runs to 13 residues.

The DNA for the CDR3 is TGTGCCAGCATCCTAGGGGGGGGCATAGAGACCCAGTACTTC. This encodes CASILGGGIETQYF. The chain has TRBV5-5 and TRBJ2-5; tentative D call: TRBD2 (7 bases). The germline gives CDR1 SGHKS, CDR2 YYEKEE (reference sequence). V lost 6 bases and J lost 4, with 16 bases in between. The CDR3 covers 14 residues.

This clone has more than one count but fewer than ten. The V gene is TRBV7-9, the J gene TRBJ2-2, with TRBD1 identical over 9 bases. This CDR3 has 15 amino acids. The junction had 7 bases not matched to a gene; V was cut back by 7 bases and J by 4 bases. The germline V gene has CDR1 SEHNR and CDR2 FQNEAQ (reference sequence). The CDR3 bases are TGTGCCAGCACCCGGACAGGGGCTTCCACCGGGGAGCTGTTTTTT. This sequence encodes CASTRTGASTGELFF.

V is TRBV30 and J is TRBJ2-1; D uncertain. The CDR3 has 16 residues. V lost 2 bases and J lost 0, with 14 bases in between. CDR1 GTSNPN and CDR2 SVGIG come from the germline V gene (reference sequence). Here the CDR3 reads CAWSLTRMSSYNEQFF. The DNA of the CDR3 is TGTGCCTGGAGTTTGACCCGGATGAGCTCCTACAATGAGCAGTTCTTC. The full variable domain, rest sourced from reference TRBV30 and TRBJ2-1, is SQTIHQWPATLVQPVGSPLSLECTVEGTSNPNLYWYRQAAGRGLQLLFYSVGIGQISSEVPQNLSASRPQDRQFILSSKKLLLSDSGFYLCAWSLTRMSSYNEQFFGPGTRLTVL.

CDR3 DNA: TGTGCCACCAGCAGGGTCCCCGACAGGGTAAAGCCTGAAGCTTTCTTT. Encoded protein: CATSRVPDRVKPEAFF. This sequence joins TRBV15 and TRBJ1-1; TRBD1 aligns across 7 bases. In germline, CDR1 is LNHNV, CDR2 YYDKDF (reference sequence). CDR3 length equals 16 residues. Germline trimming cut 3 bases from V and 6 bases from J; bases unmatched to any gene: 13.

V gene TRBV5-1 combines with J gene TRBJ2-3; TRBD2 matches at 9 bases. V was clipped by 5 bases and J by 4 bases; unmatched bases: 20. Germline V gene data show CDR1 as SGHRS and CDR2 as YFSETQ. This CDR3 is built from 19 residues. DNA for the CDR3: TGCGCCAGCAGTCAACTTTCGGGACTAGCAAACCGAGGCGCAGATACGCAGTATTTT. Amino acids: CASSQLSGLANRGADTQYF.

The chain employs TRBV7-3 and TRBJ2-7; perhaps TRBD1 as D (5 bases). V was pared by 2 bases and J by 3 bases, with 11 bases between. The CDR3 length is 14 residues. The germline CDR1 and CDR2 sequences are SGHTA and FQGTGA. CDR3 residues: CASSLGQGNYEQYF. For the CDR3, the DNA is TGTGCCAGCAGCTTAGGGCAGGGCAACTACGAGCAGTACTTC.

The table lists this clone with a count of one. DNA of the CDR3: TGTGCCAGCAGTGACATGGGACAGGGGTATTCTGGAAACACCATATATTTT. It specifies CASSDMGQGYSGNTIYF. This chain joins TRBV6-4 and TRBJ1-3; 10 nucleotides match TRBD1. The V gene's germline CDR1 is MRHNA and CDR2 SNTAGT. With V trimmed by 2 bases and J by 1 base, 5 bases remained unmatched. The CDR3 has 17 residues.

The chain carries TRBV11-2 and TRBJ2-5, with no clear D. Per the germline V gene, CDR1 is SGHAT and CDR2 is FQNNGV. V was cut by 1 base and J by 4 bases, with 10 bases left in between. This CDR3 has 14 amino acids. The CDR3 here is CASSLGSISETQYF. The CDR3 DNA reads TGTGCCAGCAGCTTAGGATCTATTTCAGAGACCCAGTACTTC.